This T cell receptor beta chain was retrieved from a study of T cell repertoires in cytomegalovirus infection (dated by TCRdb to the late 2010s). Looking at the study overall: Because public TCR beta signatures pointed to carriage of CMV infection together with the matching HLA type, the HLA type of each donor mattered for the analysis. Study-wide conclusions, independent of this receptor: In both this cohort and an independent 352-donor cohort, the cumulative frequency of public TCR beta family members distinguished carriers of CMV infection plus the relevant HLA type. The ex vivo response was dominated by HLA-C-restricted CMV-specific TCR beta clonotypes, which also provided the single most frequent clonotype in two of eight donors.

The CDR3 contains 13 residues, cysteine and phenylalanine counted. Only the CDR3 DNA stays, 39 bases, in frame from base 1. At the junction V is shortened by 0 bases and J by 4 bases, with 6 bases in between. Looking up the germline V gene yields CDR1 SGHTA and CDR2 FQGNSA. This clonotype was detected many times. It lacks a known antigen. Within one base of it there is no much larger clone, and no base qualities were kept. TCRdb names Illumina HiSeq 1500 as the instrument used. TCRdb reworked the public reads: Q25 trimming with fastp, MiXCR clone assembly, productive beta chains retained. Every entry covers one CDR3 protein and lists the most common genes and DNA from its rows. This sample holds under 250,000 distinct CDR3 sequences; about 12% were observed only once. The ten largest clonotypes hold 1.5% to 2% of the sample.

This clonotype was sampled from a human donor in good health (CMV status not recorded). Some clones in this sample may be carry-over from other donors' samples. The rearrangement combines TRBV7-2 with TRBJ2-5, with the D segment identity uncertain. The sample was PBMCs. In nucleotide form, the sequence is TGTGCCAGCAGCTTAGCAAGGGTAGAGACCCAGTACTTC. Its coded protein is CASSLARVETQYF.